These 25 T cell receptor beta chains were sequenced from one sample in a study of Ad26.COV2.S vaccination and SARS-CoV-2 variants. Treatment here: about 20 received Ad26.COV2.S at low or high dose, single or two shots; roughly 5 received placebo; per-sample allocation not given. It was on day 63 after the first vaccine or placebo injection that samples were taken. Produced via immunoSEQ multiplex PCR; TCRdb's table is partial and in-frame only. Here the sample spans approximately 500,000 clones, 87% being singletons. The source was peripheral blood, collected in a trial of Ad26.COV2.S vaccine versus placebo. The receptors stem from a person between 18 and 65 years old who received the Ad26.COV2.S COVID-19 vaccine or a placebo.

The chain is built from TRBV20-1 and TRBJ2-1; 11 bases agree with TRBD2. Germline V CDR1 and CDR2: DFQATT, SNEGSKA (reference sequence). This CDR3 is built from 15 residues. V shed 3 bases and J 9 bases; nucleotides not matched to a gene: 10. The CDR3, as DNA: TGCAGTGCTAGTTCCTTAGCGGGAGGGCTTGGTGAGCAGTTCTTC. Translating gives CSASSLAGGLGEQFF.

The gene calls are TRBV11-2 and TRBJ1-6, with 10 bases lining up with TRBD1. The CDR3 spans 16 residues. The germline V gene encodes CDR1 SGHAT and CDR2 FQNNGV. J lost 4 bases, V lost 5 bases, and 5 bases had no gene match. CDR3 coding DNA: TGTGCCAGCAGCACCCGGACAGGGGGGTATAATTCACCCCTCCACTTT. This encodes CASSTRTGGYNSPLHF.

This clone was observed a single time. This chain joins TRBV9 and TRBJ2-2, with TRBD2 matching 11 bases. The CDR3 is 17 residues long. V gave up 4 bases and J gave up 1 base; unmatched junction bases: 6. Germline values: CDR1 SGDLS, CDR2 YYNGEE. The CDR3 is CASSLELAGGNTGELFF. The DNA for the CDR3 is TGTGCCAGCAGCCTCGAGCTAGCGGGAGGGAACACCGGGGAGCTGTTTTTT.

The rearrangement joins TRBV24-1 to TRBJ1-1; D perhaps matches TRBD1 (5 bases). Germline values: CDR1 KGHDR, CDR2 SFDVKD. Trimming cost V 7 bases and J 1 base, with 12 bases left between them. This CDR3 has 14 amino acids. The CDR3 here is CATRGQTGNTEAFF. In DNA, the CDR3 is TGTGCCACCAGAGGGCAAACAGGGAACACTGAAGCTTTCTTT.

V and J are TRBV2 and TRBJ1-5; 8 bases map to TRBD1. Germline V lookup: CDR1 SNHLY, CDR2 FYNNEI. The CDR3 covers 13 residues. J gave up 7 bases and V 6 bases, and 5 bases lay outside the gene matches. CDR3 amino acids: CASRDRGRQPQHF. The CDR3 DNA reads as TGTGCCAGCAGAGACAGGGGCAGGCAGCCCCAGCATTTT.

This clone was found a few times. V gene TRBV5-1 combines with J gene TRBJ1-6; D remains unclear. Germline V CDR1 and CDR2: SGHRS, YFSETQ. The length of the CDR3 is 15 residues. Between the trimmed V and J ends, which lost 0 bases and 7 bases, there was a span of 11 bases. CDR3 bases: TGCGCCAGCAGCTTGGAGGCAGACCTGAATTCACCCCTCCACTTT. Its translation: CASSLEADLNSPLHF.

The chain uses TRBV4-2 and TRBJ2-7; 8 bases are shared with TRBD2. This CDR3 spans 12 amino acids. The germline CDR1 and CDR2 sequences are LGHNA and YNFKEQ. V gave up 4 bases and J gave up 7 bases; unmatched junction bases: 3. The CDR3: CASSPTSAEQYF. CDR3 coding DNA: TGTGCCAGCAGCCCGACTAGCGCTGAGCAGTACTTC.

The CDR3: CASSFSSTVEQYF. The CDR3 nucleotides are TGTGCCAGCAGCTTTTCCTCGACAGTCGAGCAGTACTTC. The chain employs TRBV5-4 and TRBJ2-7; tentative D call: TRBD1 (5 bases). The germline V gene has CDR1 SGHNT and CDR2 YYREEE (reference sequence). The CDR3 length is 13 residues. The V and J ends lost 2 bases and 6 bases respectively, with 12 bases between them.

This clone appeared a single time. The chain carries TRBV3-1 (or the pseudogene TRBV3-2) and TRBJ2-1; 7 positions agree with TRBD1. J gave up 6 bases and V 4 bases, and 18 bases lay outside the gene matches. CDR1 LGHDT and CDR2 YNNKEL come from the germline V gene (reference sequence). This CDR3 comprises 18 residues. The CDR3 DNA follows: TGTGCCAGCAGCCTTCAACAGGCTAGGGGGCGCGGTATCAATGAGCAGTTCTTC. It codes for CASSLQQARGRGINEQFF.

CDR3 protein: CAISESTLGGVSEQFF. The CDR3, as DNA: TGTGCCATCAGTGAGTCGACCTTAGGGGGGGTCTCTGAGCAGTTCTTC. This chain links TRBV10-3 with TRBJ2-1, with D perhaps matching TRBD2 (7 bases). This CDR3 has 16 residues. The V and J ends lost 0 bases and 9 bases respectively, with 18 bases between them. In germline, CDR1 is ENHRY, CDR2 SYGVKD.

The J gene is TRBJ2-7, the V gene TRBV10-3; a possible D gene is TRBD1 (5 bases). The length of the CDR3 is 12 residues. Trimming left V 6 bases short and J 3 bases short, with 9 bases between. CDR1 ENHRY and CDR2 SYGVKD come from the germline V gene. DNA for the CDR3: TGTGCCATCAGGGGAACAGGCTACGAGCAGTACTTC. Translated: CAIRGTGYEQYF.

This clone appeared a few times. This rearrangement joins TRBV7-2 to TRBJ2-2; 13 positions match TRBD2. The CDR3 is 19 residues long. Per the germline V gene, CDR1 is SGHTA and CDR2 is FQGNSA. J gave up 3 bases and V 2 bases, and 9 bases lay outside the gene matches. The CDR3 DNA follows: TGTGCCAGCAGCTTACAGGGACTAGCGGGGAGGGGGTACACCGGGGAGCTGTTTTTT. Amino acids: CASSLQGLAGRGYTGELFF.

This clone has a handful of counts. The chain combines TRBV18 with TRBJ1-5; tentatively, D is TRBD1 (5 bases). Germline V CDR1 and CDR2: KGHSH, LQKENI. The CDR3 length is 19 residues. V dropped 2 bases and J dropped 3 bases, with 23 bases sitting between them. DNA of the CDR3: TGTGCCAGCTCACCAATTACAACGAGGGACTTCTATCCCAATCAGCCCCAGCATTTT. Translation: CASSPITTRDFYPNQPQHF.

The J gene is TRBJ2-7, the V gene TRBV5-1; 9 bases agree with TRBD1. The CDR3 covers 15 residues. V lost 4 bases, J lost 3 bases, and 8 bases stayed unmatched. The germline V gene encodes CDR1 SGHRS and CDR2 YFSETQ. The chain's CDR3 is CASSPGQGGHYEQYF. The DNA for the CDR3 is TGCGCCAGCAGCCCGGGACAGGGAGGGCACTACGAGCAGTACTTC.

The V gene is TRBV13, the J gene TRBJ2-1; TRBD1 is a possible D gene (5 bases). From germline, CDR1 is PRHDT and CDR2 FYEKMQ (reference sequence). This CDR3 is built from 13 residues. The V and J ends lost 5 bases and 6 bases respectively, with 11 bases between them. CDR3 residues: CASSQRGPNEQFF. CDR3 bases: TGTGCCAGCAGCCAAAGGGGCCCCAATGAGCAGTTCTTC.

This chain joins TRBV9 and TRBJ1-6; D perhaps matches TRBD1 (6 bases). CDR1 is SGDLS and CDR2 is YYNGEE in the germline V gene. CDR3 length: 14 residues. The V end lost 0 bases, the J end lost 10 bases, and 11 bases lay between the germline ends. The CDR3 DNA follows: TGTGCCAGCAGCGTAGGGGGGCGTAACTCACCCCTCCACTTT. This codes for CASSVGGRNSPLHF.

DNA of the CDR3: TGTGCCTTGAAACAGGGTCCCTATGACACTGAAGCTTTCTTT. Residues: CALKQGPYDTEAFF. The rearrangement joins TRBV30 to TRBJ1-1, with D possibly being TRBD1 (6 bases). This CDR3 has 14 amino acids. V was pared by 7 bases and J by 3 bases, with 18 bases between. Germline CDR1 is GTSNPN and CDR2 is SVGIG (reference sequence).

The V and J genes are TRBV2 and TRBJ2-7; 7 bases are a match to TRBD2. Germline CDR1 is SNHLY and CDR2 is FYNNEI. After removal of 4 bases from V and 0 bases from J, the junction contained 3 bases not matched to a gene. The CDR3 covers 14 residues. CDR3: CASSASGFSYEQYF. CDR3 nucleotides: TGTGCCAGCAGTGCTAGCGGTTTCTCCTACGAGCAGTACTTC.

This chain links TRBV28 with TRBJ2-7; D is uncertain. Germline V gene data show CDR1 as MDHEN and CDR2 as SYDVKM. Trimming left V 5 bases short and J 3 bases short, with 20 bases between. The CDR3 spans 16 residues. The CDR3 nucleotides read TGTGCCAGCAGTCCGCCGAACATAAGAACCTTCTACGAGCAGTACTTC. Translating it yields CASSPPNIRTFYEQYF.

The rearrangement uses TRBV12-3 or TRBV12-4 and TRBJ1-1; 7 nucleotides line up with TRBD1. V lost 5 bases and J lost 5; bases outside the gene matches: 5. The CDR3 has 13 amino acids. CDR3 residues: CASSTRGGTEAFF. Written as DNA, the CDR3 is TGTGCCAGCAGTACCAGGGGGGGGACTGAAGCTTTCTTT.

The chain combines TRBV27 with TRBJ2-2; 8 positions agree with TRBD2. This CDR3 has 15 amino acids. Trimming took 6 bases from V and 3 from J; bases not matched to a gene: 6. Germline loops: CDR1 MNHEY, CDR2 SMNVEV (reference sequence). CDR3 sequence (DNA): TGTGCCAGCAGGGTGGGCGGGAGGTACACCGGGGAGCTGTTTTTT. Protein sequence: CASRVGGRYTGELFF.

The gene calls are TRBV24-1 and TRBJ2-3, with D possibly TRBD2 on 6 matching bases. V lost 1 base, J lost 0 bases, and 7 bases lay in between. Germline V CDR1 and CDR2: KGHDR, SFDVKD. CDR3 size: 15 residues. CDR3 nucleotide sequence: TGTGCCACCAGTGATTTCGCGGGAAGCACAGATACGCAGTATTTT. Protein sequence: CATSDFAGSTDTQYF.

With regard to this clone: The same CDR3 is also encoded by other DNA sequences in this sample. V and J are TRBV9 and TRBJ2-7; D is unresolved. Germline CDR1 reads SGDLS; CDR2 reads YYNGEE. V was shortened by 0 bases and J by 0 bases, with 7 bases between the two germline ends. The CDR3 is 14 amino acids. DNA of the CDR3: TGTGCCAGCAGCGTAGGGGGAAGCTCCTACGAGCAGTACTTC. Protein sequence: CASSVGGSSYEQYF. Combining the CDR3 with reference TRBV9 and TRBJ2-7 gives the whole variable domain DSGVTQTPKHLITATGQRVTLRCSPRSGDLSVYWYQQSLDQGLQFLIQYYNGEERAKGNILERFSAQQFPDLHSELNLSSLELGDSALYFCASSVGGSSYEQYFGPGTRLTVT.

The chain couples TRBV19 to TRBJ2-2; D is ambiguous. Looked up from germline, CDR1 is LNHDA and CDR2 is SQIVND (reference sequence). V gave up 11 bases and J gave up 7 bases, with 14 bases separating them. The CDR3 sequence is 12 residues long. CDR3 in DNA: TGTGCCGCAGCGAGAAATGGCGGGGAGCTGTTTTTT. As protein: CAAARNGGELFF. The full variable domain, with the rest looked up from reference TRBV19 and TRBJ2-2, is DGGITQSPKYLFRKEGQNVTLSCEQNLNHDAMYWYRQDPGQGLRLIYYSQIVNDFQKGDIAEGYSVSREKKESFPLTVTSAQKNPTAFYLCAAARNGGELFFGEGSRLTVL.

The V call is TRBV4-1, the J call TRBJ2-7; 10 bases line up with TRBD2. The CDR3 has 17 amino acids. Germline lookup yields CDR1 MGHRA and CDR2 YSYEKL. The V gene end was trimmed by 1 base and the J gene end by 2 bases; junction bases not matched to a gene: 8. CDR3 sequence (DNA): TGCGCCAGCAGCCAAGTGCCTAGCGGGAGCACCCCCTACGAGCAGTACTTC. Translation gives CASSQVPSGSTPYEQYF.